These 18 T cell receptor beta chains were all obtained from the same sample, sequenced in a study of T-cell reconstitution after alpha-beta-depleted transplantation in children. Preparation of the TCRbeta library was carried out with unique molecular identifiers. TCRdb called the PCR reads again in MiXCR, with one record for every CDR3 protein. The sample has about 980,000 distinct CDR3 sequences; about 30% are singletons. Sequencing was performed on PBMCs, mostly from graft donor cells, taken 360 days after TCRalphabeta/CD19-depleted stem cell transplant. Receptors originate from a boy younger than two who had a stem cell transplant for SCID, so the T cells may come from the graft donor.

This clonotype was observed a few times. The rearrangement uses TRBV15 and TRBJ2-1, with 7 bases matching TRBD2. V lost 6 bases to trimming and J lost 2 bases; unmatched junction nucleotides: 7. Germline CDR1 and CDR2: LNHNV and YYDKDF (reference sequence). The length of the CDR3 is 15 residues. CDR3 sequence reads: CATSAGVLAYNEQFF. The DNA of the CDR3 is TGTGCCACCAGTGCGGGGGTCCTCGCCTACAATGAGCAGTTCTTC.

This clonotype has a handful of counts. The gene calls are TRBV20-1 and TRBJ2-5; TRBD1 matches 11 bases. The V and J ends lost 7 bases and 5 bases, in that order; junction bases with no gene match: 3. The CDR3 totals 12 residues. Germline CDR1 is DFQATT and CDR2 is SNEGSKA (reference sequence). For the CDR3, the DNA is TGCAGTGGGACAGGGGGCGGTGAGACCCAGTACTTC. Protein product: CSGTGGGETQYF.

The sample holds a few counts of this clonotype. This chain connects TRBV7-8 to TRBJ1-1; a weak D match, TRBD1 (5 bases). CDR1 and CDR2 from the germline V gene are SGHVS and FQNEAQ. CDR3 length: 15 residues. V was cut by 7 bases and J by 1 base, with 16 bases left in between. DNA of the CDR3: TGTGCCAGCATCATAAAGGGGTATAGGAACACTGAAGCTTTCTTT. It yields the protein CASIIKGYRNTEAFF.

V usage is TRBV4-2 and J usage is TRBJ1-3; D is perhaps TRBD1 (5 bases). This CDR3 is built from 15 residues. Trimming shortened V by 4 bases and J by 0 bases, and 10 bases separated the two germline ends. The germline V gene has CDR1 LGHNA and CDR2 YNFKEQ. The CDR3: CASSPQGSSGNTIYF. The CDR3 DNA sequence: TGTGCCAGCAGCCCCCAGGGATCCTCTGGAAACACCATATATTTT.

This clonotype has just a few counts. The chain links TRBV28 to TRBJ2-7; D is possibly TRBD2 (5 bases). The CDR3 totals 15 residues. Trimming left V 3 bases short and J 5 bases short, with 17 bases between. Per the germline V gene, CDR1 is MDHEN and CDR2 is SYDVKM. CDR3: CASSFPAGPANEQYF. The CDR3 DNA follows: TGTGCCAGCAGTTTTCCGGCGGGTCCGGCCAACGAGCAGTACTTC. Full variable domain (rest looked up from reference TRBV28 and TRBJ2-7): DVKVTQSSRYLVKRTGEKVFLECVQDMDHENMFWYRQDPGLGLRLIYFSYDVKMKEKGDIPEGYSVSREKKERFSLILESASTNQTSMYLCASSFPAGPANEQYFGPGTRLTVT.

V is TRBV11-2 and J is TRBJ2-3; 7 bases fit TRBD2. This CDR3 region has 16 residues. V shed 0 bases and J 3 bases; nucleotides not matched to a gene: 6. CDR1 and CDR2 from the germline V gene are SGHAT and FQNNGV. The CDR3 is CASSLDRSGTTDTQYF. The DNA for the CDR3 is TGTGCCAGCAGCTTAGATCGAAGCGGGACTACAGATACGCAGTATTTT.

This clonotype was seen ten or more times. This chain connects TRBV28 to TRBJ1-1, with 10 positions matching TRBD1. Trimming at V came to 3 bases and at J to 9 bases, leaving 7 bases not matched to a gene. Germline lookup yields CDR1 MDHEN and CDR2 SYDVKM. The CDR3 loop spans 14 amino acids. CDR3 region: CASSLVLGQGKAFF. CDR3 DNA sequence: TGTGCCAGCAGTTTGGTTCTGGGACAGGGGAAAGCTTTCTTT.

The table lists this clonotype with a few counts. The DNA is left out, because the CDR3 cannot be placed on it with certainty; the CDR3 is given as TCRdb lists it. The chain links TRBV4-2 to TRBJ2-2; TRBD1, as called in the table, went unchecked against the DNA. From germline, CDR1 is LGHNA and CDR2 YNFKEQ. The CDR3 comprises 19 residues, both ends counted. The CDR3 reads CASSQETGVFLENTGELFF.

This clonotype showed up just a few times. V and J are TRBV2 and TRBJ1-1, with a weak D call TRBD1 (5 bases). This CDR3 spans 15 amino acids. The V and J ends lost 1 base and 3 bases respectively, with 12 bases between them. CDR1 is SNHLY and CDR2 is FYNNEI in the germline V gene. The CDR3 protein is CASSEVGAGDTEAFF. As DNA, the CDR3 is TGTGCCAGCAGTGAAGTCGGGGCCGGGGACACTGAAGCTTTCTTT. Looking up the rest from reference TRBV2 and TRBJ1-1 gives the full variable domain: EPEVTQTPSHQVTQMGQEVILRCVPISNHLYFYWYRQILGQKVEFLVSFYNNEISEKSEIFDDQFSVERPDGSNFTLKIRSTKLEDSAMYFCASSEVGAGDTEAFFGQGTRLTVV.

The chain joins TRBV6-1 to TRBJ1-1; D possibly corresponds to TRBD1 (5 bases). V shed 6 bases and J shed 5 bases, with 13 bases lying between them. The CDR3 sequence is 13 residues long. Looked up from germline, CDR1 is MNHNS and CDR2 is SASEGT. CDR3 in amino acids: CASSRRERTEAFF. The DNA for the CDR3 is TGTGCCAGCAGCCGCAGGGAGAGGACTGAAGCTTTCTTT.

The chain links TRBV11-1 to TRBJ2-1, with D perhaps matching TRBD1 or TRBD2 (6 bases each). With 2 bases removed from V and 6 bases from J, the gap between germline ends came to 17 bases. The CDR3 is 16 residues long. From germline, CDR1 is SGHAT and CDR2 FQDESV (reference sequence). CDR3 region: CASSLMEGGLGNEQFF. CDR3 DNA: TGTGCCAGCAGCTTAATGGAAGGGGGGTTAGGCAATGAGCAGTTCTTC.

This clonotype was seen a few times. The rearrangement links TRBV29-1 to TRBJ1-2, with D maybe TRBD1 (6 bases). Germline V gene data show CDR1 as SQVTM and CDR2 as ANQGSEA. The V and J ends lost 2 bases and 3 bases respectively, with 13 bases between them. This CDR3 is 14 amino acids long. This CDR3 is CSVELDRPHYGYTF. The DNA of the CDR3 is TGCAGCGTTGAACTTGACAGGCCTCACTATGGCTACACCTTC.

This sequence joins TRBV6-4 and TRBJ1-1, with D maybe TRBD1 (5 bases). Deletions cut 2 bases from V and 1 base from J, with 11 bases between. CDR1 is MRHNA and CDR2 is SNTAGT in the germline V gene. The CDR3 consists of 15 residues. The CDR3 reads CASSDRRVRNTEAFF. The CDR3 DNA sequence: TGTGCCAGCAGTGACCGCAGGGTTAGGAACACTGAAGCTTTCTTT.

This clonotype was counted only a few times. This chain uses TRBV29-1 with TRBJ2-1; TRBD1 matches at 10 bases. Losses at the gene ends were 1 base for V and 6 bases for J; bases not matched to a gene: 3. This CDR3 spans 14 amino acids. Germline lookup yields CDR1 SQVTM and CDR2 ANQGSEA. The CDR3 DNA sequence: TGCAGCGTTGAAGGACAGGGGGCCCTCAATGAGCAGTTCTTC. Its protein is CSVEGQGALNEQFF.

The chain recombines TRBV9 with TRBJ2-2; TRBD1 might be the D (5 bases). The V end was cut by 0 bases, the J end by 7 bases, with 13 bases between. This CDR3 spans 15 amino acids. Germline values: CDR1 SGDLS, CDR2 YYNGEE. The CDR3 DNA is TGTGCCAGCAGCGTAGAGTCAGGGTGGCACGGGGAGCTGTTTTTT. Residues: CASSVESGWHGELFF.

This CDR3 is CSARRGWRTAQHF. The CDR3 nucleotides read TGCAGTGCTCGCAGGGGCTGGAGAACGGCCCAGCATTTT. The rearrangement links TRBV20-1 to TRBJ1-5, with D possibly TRBD1 on 6 matching bases. Trimming removed 5 bases from V and 11 bases from J, with 19 bases in between. Germline V gives CDR1 DFQATT, CDR2 SNEGSKA (reference sequence). The CDR3 covers 13 residues.

This chain links TRBV7-9 with TRBJ1-4; D might be TRBD1 (5 bases). Deletions cut 8 bases from V and 8 bases from J, with 15 bases between. Germline CDR1 is SEHNR and CDR2 is FQNEAQ (reference sequence). CDR3 size: 13 residues. The CDR3 DNA reads as TGTGCCAGCTCCGGCGGAGGGGACGAAAAACTGTTTTTT. Translation: CASSGGGDEKLFF.

The chain links TRBV20-1 to TRBJ1-2; D remains ambiguous. V lost 0 bases and J lost 3, with 8 bases in between. This CDR3 spans 13 amino acids. CDR1 is DFQATT, CDR2 SNEGSKA, per germline (reference sequence). CDR3 in amino acids: CSARDWADYGYTF. CDR3 sequence (DNA): TGCAGTGCTAGAGATTGGGCGGACTATGGCTACACCTTC.